This T cell receptor (beta chain) was sequenced in a study of vaccination effects on CD4 cells after COVID-19. As for the study in general: Following the second dose by a median of 72 days, the post-vaccine samples were obtained.

Trimming pared 6 bases from V and 3 bases from J, leaving 2 bases between. Germline V lookup: CDR1 MNHEY, CDR2 SVGAGI. The CDR3 loop spans 10 amino acids. After around 10 days in culture, the CD4+ T cells were isolated. Either the BNT162b2 or mRNA-1273 vaccine was given to participants in two doses. TCRdb's copy holds only in-frame clones and misses some; the assay was immunoSEQ multiplex PCR. In the table there are fewer than 60,000 clones, 78% of which are singletons. The table lists this clone with a few counts. Its antigen is not identified. The sequencing used CD4+ T cells from PBMCs cultured without peptide, collected after COVID-19 vaccination. The chain is built from TRBV6-5 and TRBJ1-2; no clear D gene. This clonotype was obtained from a human donor who received a COVID-19 vaccine. CDR3 sequence: CASSHYGYTF. DNA for the CDR3: TGTGCCAGCAGCCACTATGGCTACACCTTC.